These 6 T cell receptor beta chains were sequenced from one sample in a study of cytomegalovirus exposure and HLA in healthy donors (dated 2017 in TCRdb). Libraries were built with the immunoSEQ multiplex PCR assay. The multiplex PCR relied on a mix of 60 forward primers for TCR Vbeta segments and 13 reverse primers for TCR Jbeta segments. TCRdb limited this immuneACCESS table to in-frame rearrangements with V and J called. A share of clones is missing; checked studies link under half to unresolved V genes, and the rest is unexplained. This sample lists 90,000 to 130,000 clones; around 76% were detected once. The top ten clones comprise roughly an eighth of the sample. The sequencing input was PBMCs. The receptors here all came from a man aged 25 to 40 in good health and CMV-seropositive.

CDR3 DNA sequence: TGTGCCAGTAGTACGAGACAGATAGCTTTCTTT. Its protein is CASSTRQIAFF. The gene calls are TRBV19 and TRBJ1-1; D may be TRBD1 (5 bases). Germline V CDR1 and CDR2: LNHDA, SQIVND (reference sequence). The CDR3 covers 11 residues. The germline V and J ends were trimmed by 4 bases and 10 bases, with 10 bases remaining between them. Full variable domain (remainder filled in from reference TRBV19 and TRBJ1-1): DGGITQSPKYLFRKEGQNVTLSCEQNLNHDAMYWYRQDPGQGLRLIYYSQIVNDFQKGDIAEGYSVSREKKESFPLTVTSAQKNPTAFYLCASSTRQIAFFGQGTRLTVV.

CDR3 DNA sequence: TGTGCCAGCCACACTGCGGACAGCTTAAACACTGAAGCTTTCTTT. Protein product: CASHTADSLNTEAFF. The gene calls are TRBV28 and TRBJ1-1; possible D gene TRBD1, 6 bases. Germline V gene lookup returns CDR1 MDHEN and CDR2 SYDVKM. The ends were cut back, 8 bases at V and 2 bases at J, with 18 bases in the middle. The CDR3 has 15 residues.

This sequence joins TRBV6-5 and TRBJ2-7, with D possibly being TRBD2 (7 bases). Trimming cost V 0 bases and J 13 bases, with 13 bases left between them. Germline-derived CDR1 and CDR2 are MNHEY and SVGAGI. The CDR3 is 12 amino acids. The DNA of the CDR3 is TGTGCCAGCAGTTACTCGAGGGGGGGCCTCTACTTC. Amino acids: CASSYSRGGLYF.

V and J are TRBV13 and TRBJ2-3; 11 bases fit TRBD2. The V gene end was trimmed by 5 bases and the J gene end by 3 bases; junction bases not matched to a gene: 7. The germline gives CDR1 PRHDT, CDR2 FYEKMQ (reference sequence). The CDR3 has 16 amino acids. In DNA, the CDR3 is TGTGCCAGCAGCCCCCGACTAGCGGGGTGGACAGATACGCAGTATTTT. Its translation is CASSPRLAGWTDTQYF.

The CDR3 region is CAISRHRGQYEQYF. For the CDR3, the DNA is TGTGCCATCTCAAGACACAGGGGGCAATACGAGCAGTACTTC. The rearrangement joins TRBV6-1 to TRBJ2-7; TRBD1 matches at 9 bases. The CDR3 loop spans 14 amino acids. Unmatched junction bases numbered 11, after V lost 10 bases and J lost 4 bases. CDR1 is MNHNS and CDR2 is SASEGT in the germline V gene.

This clone has only a few counts. The chain joins TRBV6-5 to TRBJ1-2; tentative D call: TRBD1 (5 bases). This CDR3 is built from 15 residues. Trimming pared 5 bases from V and 1 base from J, leaving 14 bases between. Germline-derived CDR1 and CDR2 are MNHEY and SVGAGI. The CDR3 DNA sequence: TGTGCCAGCAGTCCGATTCGGGGGGATAACTATGGCTACACCTTC. Protein product: CASSPIRGDNYGYTF.